This T cell receptor beta chain was captured by sequencing in a study of T cells in women clearing cervical HPV infection. Profiled with immunoSEQ multiplex PCR; TCRdb holds only in-frame clones, not every one. The ten top clones account for roughly 5.3%, within a sample of about 25,000 clones. Remarks on this clone: The sequenced fragment ends 3 residues before the CDR3 boundary, so the rest is inferred from the germline J gene.

The CDR3 is 13 amino acids. Deletions cut 6 bases from V and 0 bases from J, with 8 bases between. Looked up from germline, CDR1 is WNHNN and CDR2 is SYGVQD (reference sequence). Sequenced sample: blood buffy coat. The sequence derives from a woman aged 18 to 75 with a cervical HPV16 infection that either progressed to CIN3+ or cleared (not recorded which). This chain links TRBV10-1 with TRBJ1-2; D gene unclear. CDR3 DNA, as far as it was read: TGCGCCAGCAGCCCCTATTCTAACTATGGC. Residues: CASSPYSNYG. In full, the CDR3 reads CASSPYSNYGYTF.